This T cell receptor (beta chain) was identified during a study of blood T cell repertoires in COVID-19. The overall study: Specimens from acute and convalescent COVID-19 originated in the United States, Italy and Spain. The analysed material was cDNA or gDNA that came from T cells, B-cell-depleted T cells, or PBMCs.

As processed by the authors: Amplification of reference gene primers provided the estimated nucleated cell counts. Only in-frame clones appear in the TCRdb table, and some are missing; sequencing was by immunoSEQ multiplex PCR. The DNA was the basis for D and trimming; V, J and clone size are from that table. This table has about 70,000 clones, 80% to 90% appearing once. The germline V gene has CDR1 SQVTM and CDR2 ANQGSEA. The V and J ends lost 5 bases and 4 bases, in that order; junction bases with no gene match: 9. CDR3 length: 14 amino acids. This rearrangement joins TRBV29-1 to TRBJ1-1; 8 bases agree with TRBD1. This TCR came from an elderly man with acute or convalescent COVID-19. Sequenced material: peripheral blood. The DNA of the CDR3 is TGCAGCGTTCACCCGACAGGGGTCGCCACTGAAGCTTTCTTT. Its translation is CSVHPTGVATEAFF.